The 25 T cell receptor beta chains below all came from one sample that was sequenced in a study of T cells after yellow fever vaccination. TCRdb reprocessed the 5' RACE reads via MiXCR and lists one record per CDR3 protein. The table records hundreds of thousands of distinct CDR3 sequences, 7% to 9% of them present only once. This sample comprised PBMCs, obtained 35 to 50 days after the first yellow fever vaccination. These receptor sequences come from a man between 18 and 29 years old who received the YFV17D yellow fever vaccine.

The genes are TRBV7-9 and TRBJ1-1, with a tentative D call TRBD1 (6 bases). Trimming shortened V by 1 base and J by 4 bases, and 13 bases separated the two germline ends. From germline, CDR1 is SEHNR and CDR2 FQNEAQ (reference sequence). The CDR3 contains 15 residues. The CDR3 DNA reads TGTGCCAGCAGCTTAGGGTCAGGGGCCAGCACTGAAGCTTTCTTT. Residues: CASSLGSGASTEAFF.

This chain connects TRBV29-1 to TRBJ2-5, with D hard to call. The ends were cut back, 7 bases at V and 3 bases at J, with 6 bases in the middle. CDR3 length: 10 residues. The germline gives CDR1 SQVTM, CDR2 ANQGSEA. CDR3 bases: TGCAGCGCCGTTGAAGAGACCCAGTACTTC. This gives the protein CSAVEETQYF. The variable domain in full, completed from reference TRBV29-1 and TRBJ2-5, reads SAVISQKPSRDICQRGTSLTIQCQVDSQVTMMFWYRQQPGQSLTLIATANQGSEATYESGFVIDKFPISRPNLTFSTLTVSNMSPEDSSIYLCSAVEETQYFGPGTRLLVL.

The chain uses TRBV29-1 and TRBJ1-1; a weak D match, TRBD1 (6 bases). CDR1 and CDR2 (germline): SQVTM, ANQGSEA. V dropped 4 bases and J dropped 4 bases, with 13 bases sitting between them. The CDR3 covers 13 residues. CDR3 loop: CSVARGEGTEAFF. The CDR3 DNA sequence: TGCAGCGTTGCCAGGGGTGAGGGCACTGAAGCTTTCTTT.

The chain joins TRBV7-8 to TRBJ1-5; possibly TRBD1 for D (5 bases). Germline V gives CDR1 SGHVS, CDR2 FQNEAQ. The CDR3 is made up of 16 amino acids. V lost 4 bases to trimming and J lost 5 bases, with 18 bases between them. CDR3 DNA sequence: TGTGCCAGCAGCTCCCCCCGGGGGAGCGGTCATCAGCCCCAGCATTTT. Its protein is CASSSPRGSGHQPQHF.

This clonotype was picked up a small number of times. The chain couples TRBV7-9 to TRBJ2-1; the D gene is possibly TRBD1 (6 bases). The CDR3 runs to 15 residues. Per germline, CDR1 SEHNR and CDR2 FQNEAQ (reference sequence). V dropped 2 bases and J dropped 4 bases, with 12 bases sitting between them. The CDR3 spells CASSLRPDRYNEQFF. The CDR3 nucleotides are TGTGCCAGCAGCTTACGACCGGACAGATACAATGAGCAGTTCTTC. Full variable domain (outside the CDR3, taken from reference TRBV7-9 and TRBJ2-1): DTGVSQNPRHKITKRGQNVTFRCDPISEHNRLYWYRQTLGQGPEFLTYFQNEAQLEKSRLLSDRFSAERPKGSFSTLEIQRTEQGDSAMYLCASSLRPDRYNEQFFGPGTRLTVL.

J is TRBJ2-7 and V is TRBV14; the D gene is possibly TRBD2 (5 bases). CDR3 length: 13 residues. Trimming left V 3 bases short and J 0 bases short, with 6 bases between. Looked up from germline, CDR1 is SGHDN and CDR2 is FVKESK. Here the CDR3 DNA reads TGTGCCAGCAGCCAGGGGAGCTCCTACGAGCAGTACGTC. Translated, it gives CASSQGSSYEQYV.

This clonotype has just a few counts. The genes are TRBV11-1 and TRBJ2-1, with 15 bases identical to TRBD2. The V gene end was trimmed by 4 bases and the J gene end by 5 bases; junction bases not matched to a gene: 15. This CDR3 has 20 residues. Germline CDR1 is SGHAT and CDR2 is FQDESV (reference sequence). The CDR3 protein is CASSSLPGLAGGLIHNEQFF. The CDR3 DNA sequence: TGTGCCAGCAGCTCCCTACCGGGACTAGCGGGGGGCCTTATTCACAATGAGCAGTTCTTC.

The V gene is TRBV29-1, the J gene TRBJ2-5; the match to TRBD2 covers 11 bases. Germline lookup yields CDR1 SQVTM and CDR2 ANQGSEA. The CDR3 is 14 amino acids. V gave up 4 bases and J gave up 1 base; unmatched junction bases: 2. The CDR3 here is CSVGTSGGQETQYF. CDR3 DNA: TGCAGCGTTGGCACTAGCGGGGGCCAAGAGACCCAGTACTTC.

The V and J genes are TRBV11-2 and TRBJ2-1; TRBD1 matches 7 bases. CDR1 and CDR2 from the germline V gene are SGHAT and FQNNGV. With V trimmed by 5 bases and J by 9 bases, 16 bases remained unmatched. CDR3 length: 16 residues. The CDR3 nucleotides are TGTGCCAGCAGCCCGTTCACCGGGACAGTTACAAGTGAGCAGTTCTTC. Translating gives CASSPFTGTVTSEQFF.

This clonotype was found many times. The chain carries TRBV5-1 and TRBJ2-2; TRBD1 is a possible D gene (6 bases). Germline loops: CDR1 SGHRS, CDR2 YFSETQ. This CDR3 contains 16 residues. The V and J ends lost 3 bases and 0 bases respectively, with 12 bases between them. The CDR3 nucleotides read TGCGCCAGCAGCTACCTCAGGGGCCCGAACACCGGGGAGCTGTTTTTT. This encodes CASSYLRGPNTGELFF.

V gene TRBV5-4 combines with J gene TRBJ2-7; 9 nucleotides match TRBD1. From germline, CDR1 is SGHNT and CDR2 YYREEE (reference sequence). The trim removed 3 bases at V and 6 bases at J, leaving 7 bases unmatched. The CDR3 consists of 14 residues. In nucleotides, the CDR3 is TGTGCCAGCAGCTGGGGAGTGACAGGGGGCGAGCAGTACGTC. Protein product: CASSWGVTGGEQYV.

The table lists this clonotype with a few counts. The genes are TRBV4-2 and TRBJ2-5; 7 bases are a match to TRBD2. V shed 5 bases, J shed 2 bases, and the junction held 8 bases outside the gene matches. In germline, CDR1 is LGHNA, CDR2 YNFKEQ. This CDR3 has 15 amino acids. CDR3 DNA sequence: TGTGCCAGCAGCGGGGGGGGGGTATTACAAGAGACCCAGTACTTC. Translating gives CASSGGGVLQETQYF.

The chain joins TRBV12-3 or TRBV12-4 to TRBJ2-3, with a weak D call TRBD2 (5 bases). The CDR3 runs 13 residues. V lost 3 bases, J lost 4 bases, and 8 bases lay in between. The CDR3 region is CASSFEGPDTQYF. The CDR3 DNA follows: TGTGCCAGCAGTTTCGAGGGCCCAGATACGCAGTATTTT.

This clonotype appeared a few times. The CDR3: CASSQGVRRDTQYF. CDR3 in DNA: TGCGCCAGCAGCCAAGGGGTGAGGCGGGATACGCAGTATTTT. The V call is TRBV4-1, the J call TRBJ2-3, with no clear D. The CDR3 contains 14 residues. The V gene's germline CDR1 is MGHRA and CDR2 YSYEKL. Deletions cut 1 base from V and 6 bases from J, with 11 bases between.

J is TRBJ2-1 and V is TRBV12-3 or TRBV12-4, with TRBD1 identical over 9 bases. CDR3 size: 17 residues. V lost 5 bases and J lost 1; bases outside the gene matches: 9. Here the CDR3 DNA reads TGTGCCAGCAGTCCCGGGACAGGGCGGGGGTCCTACAATGAGCAGTTCTTC. Protein product: CASSPGTGRGSYNEQFF.

This chain connects TRBV4-1 to TRBJ2-7; 7 nucleotides agree with TRBD1. The CDR3 loop spans 14 amino acids. CDR1 and CDR2 from the germline V gene are MGHRA and YSYEKL. The J segment lost 3 bases and the V segment lost 3 bases, leaving 5 bases of the junction unmatched. CDR3 in DNA: TGCGCCAGCAGCCAGAGCCAGGGGGACTACGAGCAGTACTTC. This translates into CASSQSQGDYEQYF.

The rearrangement uses TRBV4-3 and TRBJ2-1, with TRBD1 matching 7 bases. The CDR3 covers 15 residues. CDR1 and CDR2 from the germline V gene are LGHNA and YSLEER. V dropped 3 bases and J dropped 6; count of bases not matched to a gene: 8. The CDR3 DNA reads TGCGCCAGCAGCCATAGACAGGGCGGAGGCAATGAGCAGTTCTTC. Its translation is CASSHRQGGGNEQFF.

The chain has TRBV28 and TRBJ1-1; D uncertain. This CDR3 has 14 amino acids. CDR1 and CDR2 (germline): MDHEN, SYDVKM. V was pared by 3 bases and J by 0 bases, with 8 bases between. CDR3 loop: CASSFPRMNTEAFF. CDR3 bases: TGTGCCAGCAGTTTTCCAAGAATGAACACTGAAGCTTTCTTT.

This chain connects TRBV7-2 to TRBJ1-2, with D possibly TRBD1 on 5 matching bases. Germline values: CDR1 SGHTA, CDR2 FQGNSA. The CDR3 is 14 residues long. Trimming took off 5 bases at V and 5 bases at J, with 15 bases between the two ends. The CDR3 spells CASSAYGTDYGYTF. The CDR3 DNA reads TGTGCCAGCAGCGCGTACGGGACGGATTATGGCTACACCTTC.

This clonotype was counted a few times. This chain joins TRBV27 and TRBJ1-4; possible D gene TRBD1, 6 bases. V lost 7 bases to trimming and J lost 8 bases, with 23 bases between them. Germline CDR1 and CDR2: MNHEY and SMNVEV (reference sequence). CDR3 length: 16 residues. CDR3 sequence reads: CASTYKVRGAGEKLFF. Here the CDR3 DNA reads TGTGCCAGCACCTATAAAGTCCGGGGGGCAGGGGAAAAACTGTTTTTT.

The chain uses TRBV28 and TRBJ2-2; D gene ambiguous. V lost 2 bases, J lost 0 bases, and 13 bases lay in between. The V gene's germline CDR1 is MDHEN and CDR2 SYDVKM. The CDR3 runs to 17 residues. The CDR3 region is CASSLPPWVTNTGELFF. The CDR3 nucleotides read TGTGCCAGCAGTTTACCCCCTTGGGTAACGAACACCGGGGAGCTGTTTTTT. Drawing the rest from reference TRBV28 and TRBJ2-2, the complete variable domain is DVKVTQSSRYLVKRTGEKVFLECVQDMDHENMFWYRQDPGLGLRLIYFSYDVKMKEKGDIPEGYSVSREKKERFSLILESASTNQTSMYLCASSLPPWVTNTGELFFGEGSRLTVL.

This clonotype was counted a few times. This chain connects TRBV12-3 or TRBV12-4 to TRBJ1-5; possibly TRBD1 for D (6 bases). V was cut by 5 bases and J by 5 bases, with 16 bases left in between. The CDR3 totals 15 residues. The CDR3 region has the DNA TGTGCCAGCAGTCTTAGTCGACAGGCGTATCAGCCCCAGCATTTT. Protein: CASSLSRQAYQPQHF.

The chain combines TRBV28 with TRBJ2-3; no clear D gene. V lost 5 bases and J 8 bases, leaving 11 bases between the germline ends. Germline CDR1 reads MDHEN; CDR2 reads SYDVKM. This CDR3 has 12 amino acids. The CDR3 DNA reads TGTGCCAGCAGTCCCCCGTCTGCTACGCAGTATTTT. Protein product: CASSPPSATQYF.

This clonotype was detected only a few times. The chain carries TRBV4-1 and TRBJ2-3; TRBD2 agrees at 11 bases. Germline CDR1 MGHRA, CDR2 YSYEKL. Losses at the gene ends were 3 bases for V and 4 bases for J; bases not matched to a gene: 9. The CDR3 consists of 17 residues. For the CDR3, the DNA is TGCGCCAGCAGCCACCCTCAGAGGGGACTAGCGGCAGATACGCAGTATTTT. It encodes CASSHPQRGLAADTQYF.

This clonotype turned up a few times. The chain combines TRBV7-9 with TRBJ1-4; D not certain. The CDR3 runs to 16 residues. Germline CDR1 reads SEHNR; CDR2 reads FQNEAQ (reference sequence). V lost 1 base and J lost 0, with 9 bases in between. The CDR3 DNA is TGTGCCAGCAGCTTAGGAAGGAGGGCAACTAATGAAAAACTGTTTTTT. This translates into CASSLGRRATNEKLFF.